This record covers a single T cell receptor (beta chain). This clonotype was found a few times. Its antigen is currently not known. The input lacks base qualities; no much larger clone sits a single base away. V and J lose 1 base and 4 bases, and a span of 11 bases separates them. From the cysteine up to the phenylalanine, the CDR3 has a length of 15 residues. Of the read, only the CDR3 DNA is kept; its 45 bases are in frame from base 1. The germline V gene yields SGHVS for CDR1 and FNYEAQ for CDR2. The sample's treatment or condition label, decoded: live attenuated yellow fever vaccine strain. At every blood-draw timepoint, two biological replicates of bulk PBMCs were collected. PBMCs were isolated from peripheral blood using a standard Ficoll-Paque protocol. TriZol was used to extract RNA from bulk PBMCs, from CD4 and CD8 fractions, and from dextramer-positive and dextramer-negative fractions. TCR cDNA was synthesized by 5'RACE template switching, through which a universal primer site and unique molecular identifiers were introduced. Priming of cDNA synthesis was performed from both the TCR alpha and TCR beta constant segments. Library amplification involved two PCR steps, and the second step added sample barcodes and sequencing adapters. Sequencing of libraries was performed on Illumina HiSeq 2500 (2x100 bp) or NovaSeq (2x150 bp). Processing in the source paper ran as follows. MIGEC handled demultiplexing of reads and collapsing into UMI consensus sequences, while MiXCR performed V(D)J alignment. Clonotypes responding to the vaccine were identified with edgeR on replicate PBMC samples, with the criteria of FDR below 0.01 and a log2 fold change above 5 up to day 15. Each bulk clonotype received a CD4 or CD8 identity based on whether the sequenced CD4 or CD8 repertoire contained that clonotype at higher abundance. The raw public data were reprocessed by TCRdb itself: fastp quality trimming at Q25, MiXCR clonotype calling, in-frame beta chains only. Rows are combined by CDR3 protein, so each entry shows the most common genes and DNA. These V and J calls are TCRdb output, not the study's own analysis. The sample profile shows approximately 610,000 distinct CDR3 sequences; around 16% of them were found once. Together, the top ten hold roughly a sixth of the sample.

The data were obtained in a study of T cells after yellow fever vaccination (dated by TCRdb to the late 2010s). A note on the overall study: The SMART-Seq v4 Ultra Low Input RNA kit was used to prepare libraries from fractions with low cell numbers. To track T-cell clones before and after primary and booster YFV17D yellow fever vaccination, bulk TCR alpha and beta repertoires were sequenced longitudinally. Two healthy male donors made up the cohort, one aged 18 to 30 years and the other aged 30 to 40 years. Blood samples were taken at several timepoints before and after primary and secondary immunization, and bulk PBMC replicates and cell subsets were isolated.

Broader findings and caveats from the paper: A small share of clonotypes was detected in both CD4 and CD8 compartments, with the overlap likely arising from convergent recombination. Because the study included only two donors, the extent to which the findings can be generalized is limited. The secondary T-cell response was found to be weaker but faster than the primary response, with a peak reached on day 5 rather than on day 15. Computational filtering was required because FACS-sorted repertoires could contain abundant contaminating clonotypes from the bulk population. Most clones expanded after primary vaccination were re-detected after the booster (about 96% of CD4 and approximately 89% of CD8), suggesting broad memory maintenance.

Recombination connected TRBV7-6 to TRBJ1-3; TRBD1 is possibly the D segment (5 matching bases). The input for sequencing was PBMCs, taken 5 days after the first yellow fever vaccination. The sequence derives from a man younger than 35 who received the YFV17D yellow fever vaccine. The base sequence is TGTGCCAGCAGCTTAGAGGCAGGGTTCGGAAACACCATATATTTT. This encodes CASSLEAGFGNTIYF. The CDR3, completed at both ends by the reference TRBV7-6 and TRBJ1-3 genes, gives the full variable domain GAGVSQSPRYKVTKRGQDVALRCDPISGHVSLYWYRQALGQGPEFLTYFNYEAQQDKSGLPNDRFSAERPEGSISTLTIQRTEQRDSAMYRCASSLEAGFGNTIYFGEGSWLTVV.